What follows describes a single T cell receptor (beta chain). The antigen is undetermined. The sample comes from a study of PD-1 blockade in classical Hodgkin lymphoma. Whole-study findings and limits: It was reported that newly diagnosed patients had less baseline TCR diversity than healthy donors. Patients were excluded if nivolumab began under 1 year after ASCT (the autologous transplant). No one has yet defined what causes the repertoire differences, which may be disease activity or prior therapy.

Each patient experienced a relapse that followed autologous stem cell transplantation, and brentuximab vedotin exposure varied. Germline assignment: CDR1 SEHNR and CDR2 FQNEAQ (reference sequence). This CDR3 spans 13 amino acids. Trimming cost V 0 bases and J 10 bases; bases outside gene matches: 3. Only in-frame clones appear in the TCRdb table, and some are missing; sequencing was by immunoSEQ multiplex PCR. In the table there are tens of thousands of clones, roughly nine tenths of which are singletons. This receptor was taken from a human donor with classical Hodgkin lymphoma. The source material was peripheral blood mononuclear cells (PBMCs), sampled before the second cycle of nivolumab. V usage is TRBV7-9 and J usage is TRBJ2-1; 7 bases agree with TRBD2. CDR3 region: CASSLAGGSEQFF. Here the CDR3 DNA reads TGTGCCAGCAGCTTAGCCGGGGGGAGCGAGCAGTTCTTC.